The 20 T cell receptor beta chains given below trace back to one sample, sequenced in a study of CD4 T cells in relation to SARS-CoV-2 and coronaviruses. Before the COVID-19 pandemic, during about 2011-2019, CD4+ T cells were taken from unexposed donors. After ten to eleven days of culture, CD4+ T cells were isolated. These receptors have no known antigen. Produced via immunoSEQ multiplex PCR; TCRdb's table is partial and in-frame only. The sample lists fewer than 25,000 clones; less than 75% were seen once. Specimen: CD4+ T cells from PBMCs, cultured in vitro. The source of these receptors is a human donor in good health.

The CDR3 loop is CAWSQDRLGLGSKNIQYF. The CDR3 bases are TGTGCCTGGAGCCAGGATCGGCTGGGGTTGGGTTCCAAAAACATTCAGTACTTC. The chain combines TRBV30 with TRBJ2-4; D gene ambiguous. This CDR3 has 18 amino acids. Trimming pared 3 bases from V and 2 bases from J, leaving 23 bases between. Germline V gene data show CDR1 as GTSNPN and CDR2 as SVGIG (reference sequence).

The chain carries TRBV6-1 and TRBJ1-6; D gene ambiguous. The CDR3 spans 17 residues. Trimming removed 0 bases from V and 2 bases from J, with 11 bases in between. Germline V lookup: CDR1 MNHNS, CDR2 SASEGT. In DNA, the CDR3 is TGTGCCAGCAGTGAAGCGAATTATGGGACCTATAATTCACCCCTCCACTTT. It specifies CASSEANYGTYNSPLHF.

The V gene is TRBV5-4, the J gene TRBJ2-5, with D perhaps TRBD1 (6 bases). CDR1 is SGHNT and CDR2 is YYREEE in the germline V gene (reference sequence). The CDR3 runs to 14 residues. Trimming took 0 bases from V and 3 from J, leaving 9 bases between them. This CDR3 is CASSLERGKETQYF. CDR3 DNA sequence: TGTGCCAGCAGCTTGGAGAGGGGGAAAGAGACCCAGTACTTC.

The gene calls are TRBV6-2 or TRBV6-3 and TRBJ2-5; 13 nucleotides agree with TRBD2. Germline V gene sequence: CDR1 MNHEY, CDR2 SVGEGT. J lost 1 base, V lost 6 bases, and 5 bases had no gene match. The CDR3 sequence is 16 residues long. CDR3 bases: TGTGCCAGCAGCTCCGGACTAGCGGGGGCCCAAGAGACCCAGTACTTC. This encodes CASSSGLAGAQETQYF.

The sample holds one count of this clone. The J gene is TRBJ2-7, the V gene TRBV15; D tentatively reads TRBD1 or TRBD2 (5 bases each). V gave up 1 base and J gave up 2 bases, with 12 bases separating them. Germline assignment: CDR1 LNHNV and CDR2 YYDKDF (reference sequence). This CDR3 is 15 amino acids long. The CDR3 reads CATSRAGTTTYEQYF. In DNA form, the CDR3 reads TGTGCCACCAGCAGAGCCGGGACGACAACCTACGAGCAGTACTTC.

The chain uses TRBV19 and TRBJ2-1; possibly TRBD1 for D (6 bases). Germline CDR1 and CDR2: LNHDA and SQIVND (reference sequence). The V and J ends lost 4 bases and 0 bases respectively, with 13 bases between them. The CDR3 sequence is 16 residues long. The CDR3 DNA reads TGTGCCAGTAGTAGGATGGACAGCCCCTCCTACAATGAGCAGTTCTTC. This gives the protein CASSRMDSPSYNEQFF.

The chain recombines TRBV5-1 with TRBJ1-4, with TRBD1 matching over 7 bases. This CDR3 region has 19 residues. J gave up 0 bases and V 1 base, and 12 bases lay outside the gene matches. Germline CDR1 SGHRS, CDR2 YFSETQ. The CDR3 protein is CASSLRATQGISTNEKLFF. For the CDR3, the DNA is TGCGCCAGCAGCTTGAGGGCCACACAGGGGATTTCAACTAATGAAAAACTGTTTTTT.

The chain uses TRBV19 and TRBJ2-2; TRBD1 might be the D (5 bases). The CDR3 is made up of 14 amino acids. CDR1 LNHDA and CDR2 SQIVND come from the germline V gene (reference sequence). V lost 7 bases and J lost 0, with 9 bases in between. The DNA for the CDR3 is TGTGCCAGTAATCCAGGGACGAACACCGGGGAGCTGTTTTTT. This encodes CASNPGTNTGELFF. Variable domain in full (rest from reference TRBV19 and TRBJ2-2): DGGITQSPKYLFRKEGQNVTLSCEQNLNHDAMYWYRQDPGQGLRLIYYSQIVNDFQKGDIAEGYSVSREKKESFPLTVTSAQKNPTAFYLCASNPGTNTGELFFGEGSRLTVL.

The chain links TRBV7-8 to TRBJ2-3; D possibly corresponds to TRBD1 (6 bases). There are 15 residues in the CDR3. V was cut by 6 bases and J by 0 bases, with 13 bases left in between. Germline-derived CDR1 and CDR2 are SGHVS and FQNEAQ. CDR3 coding DNA: TGTGCCAGCAGTCGAGGACAGCCCAGCACAGATACGCAGTATTTT. Its protein product is CASSRGQPSTDTQYF.

Only one count was recorded for this clone. The rearrangement links TRBV6-6 to TRBJ2-5; a possible D gene is TRBD1 (6 bases). Germline lookup yields CDR1 MNHNY and CDR2 SVGAGI (reference sequence). The V end was cut by 0 bases, the J end by 2 bases, with 7 bases between. The CDR3 covers 14 residues. In DNA form, the CDR3 reads TGTGCCAGCAGTTACTCGACAGGACAAGAGACCCAGTACTTC. Amino acids: CASSYSTGQETQYF.

The rearrangement joins TRBV13 to TRBJ2-1; 8 bases map to TRBD2. The V gene's germline CDR1 is PRHDT and CDR2 FYEKMQ (reference sequence). V shed 6 bases, J shed 6 bases, and the junction held 10 bases outside the gene matches. This CDR3 is 15 amino acids long. CDR3 protein: CASRSTGTRANEQFF. CDR3 bases: TGTGCCAGCAGGTCGACCGGGACTAGAGCCAATGAGCAGTTCTTC.

This chain joins TRBV6-4 and TRBJ1-2; no clear D gene. The ends were cut back, 0 bases at V and 5 bases at J, with 10 bases in the middle. The CDR3 loop spans 14 amino acids. Germline V CDR1 and CDR2: MRHNA, SNTAGT. CDR3 region: CASSDSGTRYGYTF. CDR3 in DNA: TGTGCCAGCAGTGACTCGGGCACCAGGTATGGCTACACCTTC.

There are a few counts of this clone. This chain joins TRBV6-6 and TRBJ2-1; D is unresolved. CDR3 size: 15 residues. In germline, CDR1 is MNHNY, CDR2 SVGAGI (reference sequence). Trimming removed 6 bases at V and 8 bases at J, with 20 bases between. CDR3 DNA: TGTGCCAGCAGCCCTACTACCCCCGGTCTGGATGAGCAGTTCTTC. Its protein product is CASSPTTPGLDEQFF.

The chain is built from TRBV6-2 or TRBV6-3 and TRBJ2-7, with D hard to call. The V and J ends lost 6 bases and 2 bases respectively, with 11 bases between them. Germline CDR1 MNHEY, CDR2 SVGEGT. This CDR3 has 13 amino acids. The CDR3 loop is CASSQPPTYEQYF. The DNA of the CDR3 is TGTGCCAGCAGCCAACCCCCGACCTACGAGCAGTACTTC.

The chain recombines TRBV19 with TRBJ2-7; D call uncertain. The CDR3 contains 12 residues. Per germline, CDR1 LNHDA and CDR2 SQIVND (reference sequence). Trimming removed 6 bases at V and 3 bases at J, with 9 bases between. CDR3 DNA sequence: TGTGCCAGTAGGTCGGCGAGCTACGAGCAGTACTTC. It encodes CASRSASYEQYF. Full variable domain (remainder filled in from reference TRBV19 and TRBJ2-7): DGGITQSPKYLFRKEGQNVTLSCEQNLNHDAMYWYRQDPGQGLRLIYYSQIVNDFQKGDIAEGYSVSREKKESFPLTVTSAQKNPTAFYLCASRSASYEQYFGPGTRLTVT.

This clone was seen only a few times. V gene TRBV19 combines with J gene TRBJ1-1; D is uncertain. This CDR3 has 12 residues. Trimming cost V 5 bases and J 1 base, with 5 bases left between them. Germline CDR1 LNHDA, CDR2 SQIVND (reference sequence). The CDR3 DNA reads TGTGCCAGTAGTTATCCGAACACTGAAGCTTTCTTT. Amino acids: CASSYPNTEAFF.

The rearrangement joins TRBV3-1 (or the pseudogene TRBV3-2) to TRBJ2-7; 14 bases map to TRBD2. CDR3 length: 17 amino acids. CDR1 is LGHDT, CDR2 YNNKEL, per germline (reference sequence). J was trimmed by 2 bases and V by 5 bases; bases with no gene match: 8. In DNA form, the CDR3 reads TGTGCCAGCAGCGGCGGGACTAGCGGGAGCCATACCTACGAGCAGTACTTC. Protein product: CASSGGTSGSHTYEQYF.

This chain links TRBV12-5 with TRBJ2-3, with 7 bases identical to TRBD1. Germline V gene data show CDR1 as LGHNT and CDR2 as FRNRAP. After removal of 1 base from V and 5 bases from J, the junction contained 9 bases not matched to a gene. CDR3 length equals 16 residues. For the CDR3, the DNA is TGTGCTAGTGGTTTGGGTATAGGGGGCTTGGGAGATACGCAGTATTTT. It encodes CASGLGIGGLGDTQYF.

The rearrangement joins TRBV10-3 to TRBJ2-3, with 8 bases matching TRBD1. The CDR3 is made up of 15 amino acids. The germline V gene has CDR1 ENHRY and CDR2 SYGVKD. After removal of 5 bases from V and 5 bases from J, the junction contained 9 bases not matched to a gene. The CDR3 nucleotides read TGTGCCATCAGTAAACAGGGGGGATATAGAGATACGCAGTATTTT. It translates to CAISKQGGYRDTQYF.

The genes are TRBV4-1 and TRBJ1-3; D is ambiguous. This CDR3 has 18 residues. Germline V gives CDR1 MGHRA, CDR2 YSYEKL. The V gene lost 0 bases and the J gene lost 0 bases, with 15 bases spanning the gap. The CDR3 spells CASSQDSWVLNSGNTIYF. The DNA of the CDR3 is TGCGCCAGCAGCCAAGATTCGTGGGTTCTGAACTCTGGAAACACCATATATTTT.